This TCR beta chain was recorded in a study of blood T cell repertoires in COVID-19 (dated by TCRdb to the early 2020s). Looking at the study overall: The collaborator samples originated in the United States, Italy and Spain and spanned the acute and convalescent phases of COVID-19. The material from the prospective study consisted of cDNA or gDNA derived from T cells, B-cell-depleted T cells, or PBMCs. The dataset comprised deeply sampled blood TCRbeta repertoires from subjects exposed to, actively infected with, or recovered from COVID-19. The repertoires were released in a freely available public database meant as a resource for research on the immune response to SARS-CoV-2. The samples were drawn from the first 160 participants of the ongoing ImmuneRACE study and from about 1,200 subjects provided by 6 global collaborators. Nearly every sample came with metadata listing a de-identified subject ID, COVID-19 status, age in years and sex. Where HLA class I and class II types were available, the types were taken from metadata supplied by the sample provider, not from assay-based typing. The study at large found these results: The quantity of clinical and demographic metadata differed by source and by participant and was supplied without curation.

Notes on this clone: The antigen it binds to is not known. Base-call qualities are not available, and no considerably larger clone is one nucleotide away.

The collaborating institutions used their own protocols to collect whole blood in K2EDTA tubes. For TCRbeta analysis, collaborators shipped samples in one of three forms: frozen whole blood, isolated PBMCs, or DNA extracted from either of those sample types. TCRbeta CDR3 regions were amplified from genomic DNA by means of the immunoSEQ Assay, a bias-controlled multiplex PCR. From the authors' description of their analysis: The number of nucleated cells in each sample was estimated from the amplification of reference gene primers within the assay. To quantify the absolute abundance of each unique TCRbeta CDR3 rearrangement, sequence reads were collapsed and filtered. For each sample, productive Simpson clonality was calculated as the square root of Simpson's diversity index across productive rearrangements. Here the immuneACCESS table is served through TCRdb, limited to in-frame sequences with V and J called. Missing clones are a known gap in these copies; in checked studies unresolved V genes cover under half, and the rest lacks a known reason. V and J calls and clone size are copied from that table; D and trimming were computed from the DNA. For this sample there are roughly 120,000 clones; more than 70% appear just once. Of the sample, roughly 5.4% is held by the ten largest clones.

V trim: 1 base; J trim: 1 base; unmatched bases: 7. Its CDR3 holds 16 amino acids, cysteine through phenylalanine. Only CDR3 DNA remains: 48 bases, in frame from the first base. CDR1 and CDR2 are drawn from the germline V gene: MDHEN, SYDVKM. This receptor was taken from a human donor in a cohort sampled during active COVID-19. The chain links TRBV28 with TRBJ2-7; a stretch of 7 junction bases matches TRBD1. The material sequenced was peripheral blood. The CDR3 here reads CASSLSPGQISYEQYF. The bases read TGTGCCAGCAGTTTATCCCCGGGACAGATTTCCTACGAGCAGTACTTC.